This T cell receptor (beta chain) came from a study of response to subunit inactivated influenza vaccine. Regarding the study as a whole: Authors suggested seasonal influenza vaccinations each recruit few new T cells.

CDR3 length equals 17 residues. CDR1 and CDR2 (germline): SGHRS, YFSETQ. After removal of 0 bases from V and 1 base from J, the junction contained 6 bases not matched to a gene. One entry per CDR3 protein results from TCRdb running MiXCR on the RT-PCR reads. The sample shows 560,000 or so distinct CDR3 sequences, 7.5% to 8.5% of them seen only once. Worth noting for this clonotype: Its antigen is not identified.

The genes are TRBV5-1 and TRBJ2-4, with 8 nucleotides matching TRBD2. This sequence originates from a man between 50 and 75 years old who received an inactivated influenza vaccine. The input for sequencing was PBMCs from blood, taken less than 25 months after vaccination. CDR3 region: CASSLAAGGHAKNIQYF. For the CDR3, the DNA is TGCGCCAGCAGCTTGGCGGCGGGAGGACACGCCAAAAACATTCAGTACTTC. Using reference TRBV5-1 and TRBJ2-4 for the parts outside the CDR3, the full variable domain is KAGVTQTPRYLIKTRGQQVTLSCSPISGHRSVSWYQQTPGQGLQFLFEYFSETQRNKGNFPGRFSGRQFSNSRSEMNVSTLELGDSALYLCASSLAAGGHAKNIQYFGAGTRLSVL.